The 13 T cell receptor beta chains below all came from one sample that was sequenced in a study of T cell responses to AZD1222 COVID-19 vaccine. Assay used: immunoSEQ multiplex PCR; TCRdb lists only in-frame clones, some missing. The sample contains around 71,000 clones, about 84% of which appear only once. The sequencing here drew on peripheral blood, taken on day 0 of AZD1222 vaccination. These receptors were obtained from an adult in good health.

The chain joins TRBV2 to TRBJ1-2, with D uncertain. Germline lookup yields CDR1 SNHLY and CDR2 FYNNEI. The CDR3 extends over 11 amino acids. V lost 2 bases, J lost 7 bases, and 5 bases lay in between. The CDR3 region is CASSELGGYTF. The CDR3 DNA follows: TGTGCCAGCAGTGAATTGGGTGGCTACACCTTC.

The rearrangement uses TRBV5-6 and TRBJ2-7; D unresolved. Trimming took 0 bases from V and 2 from J, leaving 6 bases between them. Looked up from germline, CDR1 is SGHDT and CDR2 is YYEEEE. The CDR3 loop spans 13 amino acids. The CDR3 DNA reads as TGTGCCAGCAGCTTGGGCGGAACCTACGAGCAGTACTTC. It yields the protein CASSLGGTYEQYF.

This clone was observed a handful of times. V and J are TRBV7-8 and TRBJ2-7; D might be TRBD1 (6 bases). Trimming took off 5 bases at V and 7 bases at J, with 24 bases between the two ends. From germline, CDR1 is SGHVS and CDR2 FQNEAQ. The CDR3 contains 16 residues. This chain's CDR3 is CASSPQSGGRADEQYF. CDR3 sequence (DNA): TGTGCCAGCAGCCCCCAGAGTGGGGGCAGGGCGGATGAGCAGTACTTC.

This clone was recorded only once. The chain links TRBV10-2 to TRBJ2-7, with TRBD2 matching 10 bases. Per germline, CDR1 WSHSY and CDR2 SAAADI. CDR3 length equals 14 residues. Trimming cost V 5 bases and J 0 bases; bases outside gene matches: 1. The CDR3 nucleotides read TGCGCCAGCAGTAGCGGGAGGGCCTCCTACGAGCAGTACTTC. This encodes CASSSGRASYEQYF.

The chain combines TRBV6-5 with TRBJ1-2; the D gene is possibly TRBD1 (5 bases). CDR3 length: 13 amino acids. V shed 3 bases and J shed 7 bases, with 12 bases lying between them. The germline CDR1 and CDR2 sequences are MNHEY and SVGAGI. The CDR3 sequence: CASSYFGTAGYTF. Written as DNA, the CDR3 is TGTGCCAGCAGTTATTTTGGGACTGCTGGCTACACCTTC.

This rearrangement joins TRBV6-2 or TRBV6-3 to TRBJ2-2, with D tentatively TRBD1 (7 bases). This CDR3 has 18 residues. CDR1 and CDR2 (germline): MNHEY, SVGEGT. V dropped 5 bases and J dropped 2 bases, with 21 bases sitting between them. The CDR3 region is CASSRRGKRTTNTGELFF. CDR3 DNA: TGTGCCAGCAGTCGCAGGGGGAAACGGACTACCAACACCGGGGAGCTGTTTTTT.

The count of this clone is one. The rearrangement joins TRBV10-3 to TRBJ1-6; TRBD1 aligns across 9 bases. Germline V CDR1 and CDR2: ENHRY, SYGVKD. Trimming took 6 bases from V and 5 from J; bases not matched to a gene: 5. This CDR3 has 15 residues. Here the CDR3 reads CAISSQGAHNSPLHF. The CDR3 DNA reads TGTGCCATCAGCTCACAGGGGGCTCATAATTCACCCCTCCACTTT.

This clone has a handful of counts. The chain is built from TRBV3-1 (or the pseudogene TRBV3-2) and TRBJ1-1; D may be TRBD1 (6 bases). Germline V gene sequence: CDR1 LGHDT, CDR2 YNNKEL (reference sequence). The CDR3 runs 16 residues. V was pared by 0 bases and J by 1 base, with 12 bases between. As DNA, the CDR3 is TGTGCCAGCAGCCAAGACGCGGGGGGCGGGAACACTGAAGCTTTCTTT. Its translation is CASSQDAGGGNTEAFF.

The chain recombines TRBV10-3 with TRBJ1-5, with TRBD1 as a possible D gene (6 bases). The CDR3 has 14 amino acids. Germline CDR1 and CDR2: ENHRY and SYGVKD. V lost 0 bases to trimming and J lost 15 bases, with 18 bases between them. In DNA, the CDR3 is TGTGCCATCAGTGAGTCGAGAACTGGGGGGCTAGGGCATTTT. Residues: CAISESRTGGLGHF.

This chain links TRBV10-2 with TRBJ2-1, with 14 bases lining up with TRBD2. The length of the CDR3 is 13 residues. Germline lookup yields CDR1 WSHSY and CDR2 SAAADI. The J segment lost 10 bases and the V segment lost 7 bases, leaving 3 bases of the junction unmatched. CDR3: CASTGLAGGEQFF. As DNA, the CDR3 is TGCGCCAGCACCGGACTAGCGGGAGGCGAGCAGTTCTTC.

This clone was recorded only once. The CDR3 nucleotides read TGTGCCAGCAGTCTTACAGGGGCCGAAGCTTTCTTT. Translation: CASSLTGAEAFF. V and J are TRBV12-3 or TRBV12-4 and TRBJ1-1; 7 bases line up with TRBD1. The V and J ends lost 5 bases and 8 bases, in that order; junction bases with no gene match: 5. The CDR3 length is 12 residues.

This clone was detected a few times. This chain connects TRBV7-9 to TRBJ2-1; D might be TRBD1 or TRBD2, each matching 5 bases. The germline gives CDR1 SEHNR, CDR2 FQNEAQ (reference sequence). The CDR3 is made up of 15 amino acids. V was shortened by 5 bases and J by 2 bases, with 13 bases between the two germline ends. The CDR3 nucleotides are TGTGCCAGCAGCCCCAGAACGGGGCCCTACAATGAGCAGTTCTTC. Its protein product is CASSPRTGPYNEQFF.

The chain uses TRBV5-6 and TRBJ2-1; D may match TRBD1 or TRBD2 (5 bases each). The CDR3 has 16 amino acids. Germline V lookup: CDR1 SGHDT, CDR2 YYEEEE. V was shortened by 1 base and J by 2 bases, with 13 bases between the two germline ends. The CDR3 here is CASSLSRSGPYNEQFF. CDR3 DNA: TGTGCCAGCAGCTTGTCCCGATCGGGGCCCTACAATGAGCAGTTCTTC.